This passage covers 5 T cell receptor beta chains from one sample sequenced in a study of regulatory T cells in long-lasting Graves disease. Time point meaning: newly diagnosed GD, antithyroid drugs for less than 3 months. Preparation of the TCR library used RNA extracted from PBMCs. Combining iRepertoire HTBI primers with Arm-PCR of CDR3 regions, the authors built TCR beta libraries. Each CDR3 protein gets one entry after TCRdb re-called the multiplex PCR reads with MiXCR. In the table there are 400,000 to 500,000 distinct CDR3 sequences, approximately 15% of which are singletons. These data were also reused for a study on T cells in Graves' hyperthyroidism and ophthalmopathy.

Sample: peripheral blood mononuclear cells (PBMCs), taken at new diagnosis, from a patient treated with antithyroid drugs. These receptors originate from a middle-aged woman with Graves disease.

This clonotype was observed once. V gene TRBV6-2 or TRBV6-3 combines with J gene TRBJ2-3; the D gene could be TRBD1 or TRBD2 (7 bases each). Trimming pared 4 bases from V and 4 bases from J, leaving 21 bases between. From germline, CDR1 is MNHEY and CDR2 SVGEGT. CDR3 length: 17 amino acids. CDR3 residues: CASSWGGETGRADTQYF. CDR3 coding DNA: TGTGCCAGCAGTTGGGGGGGGGAGACAGGGAGAGCAGATACGCAGTATTTT.

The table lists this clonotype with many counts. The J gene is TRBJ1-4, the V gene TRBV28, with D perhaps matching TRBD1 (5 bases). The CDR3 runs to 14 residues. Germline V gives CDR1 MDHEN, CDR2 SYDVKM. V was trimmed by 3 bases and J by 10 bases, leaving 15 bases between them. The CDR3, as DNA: TGTGCCAGCAGTTTGGGCCCCGGGGGGGTAAAACTGTTTTTT. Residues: CASSLGPGGVKLFF. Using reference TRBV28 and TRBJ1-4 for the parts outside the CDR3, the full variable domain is DVKVTQSSRYLVKRTGEKVFLECVQDMDHENMFWYRQDPGLGLRLIYFSYDVKMKEKGDIPEGYSVSREKKERFSLILESASTNQTSMYLCASSLGPGGVKLFFGSGTQLSVL.

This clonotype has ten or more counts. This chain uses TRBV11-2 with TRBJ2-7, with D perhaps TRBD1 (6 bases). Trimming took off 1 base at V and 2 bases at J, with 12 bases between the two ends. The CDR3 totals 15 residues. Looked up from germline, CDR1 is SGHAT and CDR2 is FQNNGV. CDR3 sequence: CASSLVRGVPYEQYF. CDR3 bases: TGTGCCAGCAGCTTAGTCAGGGGCGTACCCTACGAGCAGTACTTC.

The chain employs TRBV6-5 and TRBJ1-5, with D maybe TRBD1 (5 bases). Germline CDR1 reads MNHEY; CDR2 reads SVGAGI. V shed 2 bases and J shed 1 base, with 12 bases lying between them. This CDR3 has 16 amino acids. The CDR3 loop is CASSYRVGGSNQPQHF. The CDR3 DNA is TGTGCCAGCAGTTACCGGGTCGGGGGGAGCAATCAGCCCCAGCATTTT.

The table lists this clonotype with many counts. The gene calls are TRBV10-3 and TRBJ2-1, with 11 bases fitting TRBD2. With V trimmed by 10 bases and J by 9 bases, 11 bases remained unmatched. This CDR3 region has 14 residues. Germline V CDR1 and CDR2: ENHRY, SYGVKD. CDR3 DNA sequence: TGTGCCACCCAACTAGCGGGAGACCCGACTGAGCAGTTCTTC. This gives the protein CATQLAGDPTEQFF.